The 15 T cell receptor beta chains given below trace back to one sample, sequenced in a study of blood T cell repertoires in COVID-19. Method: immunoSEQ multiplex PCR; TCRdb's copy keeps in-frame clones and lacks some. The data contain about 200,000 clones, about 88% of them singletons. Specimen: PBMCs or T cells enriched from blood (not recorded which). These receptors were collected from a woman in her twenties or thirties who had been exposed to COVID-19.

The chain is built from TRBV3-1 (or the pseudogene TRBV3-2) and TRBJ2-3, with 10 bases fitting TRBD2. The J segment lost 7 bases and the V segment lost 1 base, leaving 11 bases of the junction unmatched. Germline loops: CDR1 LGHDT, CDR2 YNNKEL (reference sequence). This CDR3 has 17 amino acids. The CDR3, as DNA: TGTGCCAGCAGCCAAGTAGGGCTAGCGGGGGCGGGGAATACGCAGTATTTT. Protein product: CASSQVGLAGAGNTQYF.

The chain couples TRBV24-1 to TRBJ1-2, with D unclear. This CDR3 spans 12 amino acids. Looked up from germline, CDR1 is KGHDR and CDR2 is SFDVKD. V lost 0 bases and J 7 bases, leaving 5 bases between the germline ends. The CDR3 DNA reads TGTGCCACCAGTGATTTGCCGGGTGGCTACACCTTC. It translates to CATSDLPGGYTF.

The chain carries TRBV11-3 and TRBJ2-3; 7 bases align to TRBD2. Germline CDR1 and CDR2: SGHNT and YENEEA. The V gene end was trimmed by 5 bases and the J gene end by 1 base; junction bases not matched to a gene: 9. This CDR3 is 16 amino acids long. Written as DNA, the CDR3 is TGTGCCAGCAGCCGTAGGGACTACCCTCGCACAGATACGCAGTATTTT. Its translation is CASSRRDYPRTDTQYF. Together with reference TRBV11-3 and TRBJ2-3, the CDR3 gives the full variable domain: EAGVVQSPRYKIIEKKQPVAFWCNPISGHNTLYWYLQNLGQGPELLIRYENEEAVDDSQLPKDRFSAERLKGVDSTLKIQPAELGDSAVYLCASSRRDYPRTDTQYFGPGTRLTVL.

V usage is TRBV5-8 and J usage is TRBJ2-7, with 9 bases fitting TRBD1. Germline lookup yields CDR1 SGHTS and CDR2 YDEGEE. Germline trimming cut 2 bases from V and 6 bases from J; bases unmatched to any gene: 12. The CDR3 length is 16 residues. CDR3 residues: CASSLPGQGSSGEQYF. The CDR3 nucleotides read TGTGCCAGCAGCTTACCGGGACAGGGAAGCTCGGGCGAGCAGTACTTC.

The CDR3 reads CAISESPAGGEAFF. The CDR3 coding sequence is TGTGCCATCAGTGAGTCCCCCGCGGGGGGTGAAGCTTTCTTT. The genes are TRBV10-3 and TRBJ1-1; D possibly corresponds to TRBD1 (5 bases). V was cut by 0 bases and J by 7 bases, with 12 bases left in between. The CDR3 is 14 amino acids. Germline V gives CDR1 ENHRY, CDR2 SYGVKD.

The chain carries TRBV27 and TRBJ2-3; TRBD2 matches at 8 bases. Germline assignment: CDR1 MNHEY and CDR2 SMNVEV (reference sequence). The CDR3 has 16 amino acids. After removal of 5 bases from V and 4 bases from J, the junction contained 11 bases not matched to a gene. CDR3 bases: TGTGCCAGCAGTACCCGGACTAGCCCCGGGGCAGATACGCAGTATTTT. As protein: CASSTRTSPGADTQYF.

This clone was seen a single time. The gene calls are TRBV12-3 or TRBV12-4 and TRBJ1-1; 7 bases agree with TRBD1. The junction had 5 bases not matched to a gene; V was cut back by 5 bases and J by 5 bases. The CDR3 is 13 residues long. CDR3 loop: CASSMRQGTEAFF. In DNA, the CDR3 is TGTGCCAGCAGTATGCGACAGGGAACTGAAGCTTTCTTT.

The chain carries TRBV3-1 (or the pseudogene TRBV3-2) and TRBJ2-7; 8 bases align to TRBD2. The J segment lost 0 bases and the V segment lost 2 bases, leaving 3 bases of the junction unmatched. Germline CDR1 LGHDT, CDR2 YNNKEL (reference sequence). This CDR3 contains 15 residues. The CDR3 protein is CASSQPGLVSYEQYF. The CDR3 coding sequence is TGTGCCAGCAGCCAACCGGGACTAGTCTCCTACGAGCAGTACTTC.

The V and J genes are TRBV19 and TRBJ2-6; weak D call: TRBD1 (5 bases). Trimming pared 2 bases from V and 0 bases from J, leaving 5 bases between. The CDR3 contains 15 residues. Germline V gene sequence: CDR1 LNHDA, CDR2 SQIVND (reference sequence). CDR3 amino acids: CASSIRGSGANVLTF. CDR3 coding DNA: TGTGCCAGTAGTATAAGGGGCTCTGGGGCCAACGTCCTGACTTTC.

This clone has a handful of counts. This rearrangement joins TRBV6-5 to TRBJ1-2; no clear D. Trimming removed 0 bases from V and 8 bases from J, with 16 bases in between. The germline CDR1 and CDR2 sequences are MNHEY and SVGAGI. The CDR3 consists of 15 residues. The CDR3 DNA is TGTGCCAGCAGTTACTCGGCAGGTCCCCCGCGAGGCTACACCTTC. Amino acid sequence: CASSYSAGPPRGYTF.

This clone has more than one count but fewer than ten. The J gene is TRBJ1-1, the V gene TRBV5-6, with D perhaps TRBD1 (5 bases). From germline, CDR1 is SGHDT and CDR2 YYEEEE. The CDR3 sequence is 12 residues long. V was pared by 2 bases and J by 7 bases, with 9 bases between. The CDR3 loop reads CASSLVRGEAFF. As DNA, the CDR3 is TGTGCCAGCAGCTTAGTAAGGGGTGAAGCTTTCTTT.

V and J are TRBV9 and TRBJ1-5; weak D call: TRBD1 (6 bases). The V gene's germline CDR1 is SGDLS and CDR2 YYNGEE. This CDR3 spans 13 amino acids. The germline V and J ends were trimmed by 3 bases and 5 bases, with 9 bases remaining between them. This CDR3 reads CASSEGGDQPQHF. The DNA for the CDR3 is TGTGCCAGCAGCGAGGGGGGGGATCAGCCCCAGCATTTT.

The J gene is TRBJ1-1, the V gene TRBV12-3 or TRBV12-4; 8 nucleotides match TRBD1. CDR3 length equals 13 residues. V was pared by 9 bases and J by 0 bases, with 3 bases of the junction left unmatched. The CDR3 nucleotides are TGTGCCAGTGGACAGGGCTTGAACACTGAAGCTTTCTTT. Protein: CASGQGLNTEAFF.

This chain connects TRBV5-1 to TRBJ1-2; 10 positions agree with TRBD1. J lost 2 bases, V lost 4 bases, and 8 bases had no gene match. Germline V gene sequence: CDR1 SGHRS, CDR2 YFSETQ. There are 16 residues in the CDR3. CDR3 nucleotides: TGCGCCAGCAGCCCGACCGGGACAGGGGCCAACTATGGCTACACCTTC. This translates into CASSPTGTGANYGYTF.

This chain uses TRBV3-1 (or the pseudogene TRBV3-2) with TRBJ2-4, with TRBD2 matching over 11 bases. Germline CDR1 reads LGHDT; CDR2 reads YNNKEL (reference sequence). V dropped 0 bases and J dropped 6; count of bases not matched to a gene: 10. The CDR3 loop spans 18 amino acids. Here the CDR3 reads CASSQDLIAGGYGNIQYF. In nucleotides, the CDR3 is TGTGCCAGCAGCCAAGATTTGATAGCGGGGGGGTACGGAAACATTCAGTACTTC.